This is a list of T cell receptor beta chains from one sample in a study of tumor-infiltrating lymphocytes in primary liver carcinoma. Each CDR3 protein is one row after TCRdb ran MiXCR on the multiplex PCR reads. The sample holds 95,000 to 100,000 distinct CDR3 sequences, 55% to 80% seen once. The sequencing input was liver tumor tissue from sampling region 2. The receptor source for this set is a woman aged 60 to 75 with primary liver carcinoma and hepatitis B virus infection. The CDR3 runs from the conserved cysteine through the conserved F or W. Each record gives: D gene, V gene, J gene, clone size, CDR3 protein, CDR3 DNA. The D gene is left open where the match is weak. Some rows mark clone size as missing; the rest say once, few, many or name a class of expanded clone.

D gene: NA
V gene: TRBV29-1
J gene: TRBJ2-7
clone size: NA
CDR3 protein: CGVQDFAYEQYF
CDR3 DNA: TGCGGCGTCCAGGACTTCGCCTACGAGCAGTACTTC

D gene: NA
V gene: TRBV12-3/TRBV12-4
J gene: TRBJ1-1
clone size: once
CDR3 protein: CASSRSDRLNTRAFF
CDR3 DNA: TGTGCCAGCAGTCGCTCGGATAGACTGAACACTAGAGCTTTCTTT

D gene: NA
V gene: TRBV11-1
J gene: TRBJ2-1
clone size: once
CDR3 protein: CASSQIVSQSGNEQFF
CDR3 DNA: TGTGCCAGCAGTCAAATCGTCAGCCAATCGGGGAATGAGCAATTCTTC

D gene: NA
V gene: TRBV29-1
J gene: TRBJ2-5
clone size: NA
CDR3 protein: CSVELPPQETKYF
CDR3 DNA: TGCAGCGTTGAACTACCCCCGCAAGAGACCAAGTACTTC

D gene: NA
V gene: TRBV11-2
J gene: TRBJ1-2
clone size: few
CDR3 protein: CASGSGTEYGYTF
CDR3 DNA: TGTGCCAGTGGTTCCGGGACGGAATACGGCTACACCTTC

D gene: NA
V gene: TRBV6-2/TRBV6-3
J gene: TRBJ2-5
clone size: NA
CDR3 protein: CASTISGTLQDTQYF
CDR3 DNA: TGTGCCAGCACGATATCCGGGACACTCCAAGATACCCAGTACTTC

D gene: NA
V gene: TRBV11-2
J gene: TRBJ2-7
clone size: NA
CDR3 protein: CASNLDHNCEQYF
CDR3 DNA: TGTGCCAGCAACTTAGATCATAACTGCGAGCAGTATTTC

D gene: NA
V gene: TRBV6-2/TRBV6-3
J gene: TRBJ2-3
clone size: NA
CDR3 protein: CASSSRLGGDMQYF
CDR3 DNA: TGTGCCAGCAGCTCACGGTTAGGTGGAGATATGCAGTACTTT

D gene: NA
V gene: TRBV12-3/TRBV12-4
J gene: TRBJ1-5
clone size: NA
CDR3 protein: CANSVGGQQPQHF
CDR3 DNA: TGTGCCAACAGCGTCGGAGGGCAGCAGCCCCAGCACTTT

D gene: NA
V gene: TRBV11-3
J gene: TRBJ2-1
clone size: NA
CDR3 protein: CAGSLGTNGKLEQFF
CDR3 DNA: TGTGCCGGCAGCTTAGGAACTAACGGGAAGCTTGAGCAGTTTTTC

D gene: TRBD1
V gene: TRBV28
J gene: TRBJ2-5
clone size: NA
CDR3 protein: CASSSTGQGAATQCF
CDR3 DNA: TGTGCCAGCAGCTCTACGGGACAGGGGGCCGCGACCCAGTGCTTC

D gene: NA
V gene: TRBV6-5
J gene: TRBJ2-5
clone size: once
CDR3 protein: CTSGTAVGETQYF
CDR3 DNA: TGTACCAGTGGCACCGCGGTGGGGGAGACCCAGTACTTC

D gene: NA
V gene: TRBV6-6
J gene: TRBJ1-5
clone size: NA
CDR3 protein: CASSYSERGDQPQHF
CDR3 DNA: TGTGCCAGCAGTTACTCAGAAAGGGGGGACCAGCCCCAGCATTTT

D gene: NA
V gene: TRBV7-7
J gene: TRBJ1-1
clone size: few
CDR3 protein: CASSFAGQPNTEAFF
CDR3 DNA: TGTGCTAGCAGCTTTGCCGGACAGCCGAACACTGAAGCTTTCTTT

D gene: NA
V gene: TRBV24-1
J gene: TRBJ2-3
clone size: NA
CDR3 protein: CATSDSRANTDTQYF
CDR3 DNA: TGTGCCACCAGTGATTCCCGGGCAAACACAGATACGCAGTATTTT

D gene: NA
V gene: TRBV29-1
J gene: TRBJ1-4
clone size: many
CDR3 protein: CSATGIANEKLFF
CDR3 DNA: TGCAGCGCTACAGGGATAGCTAATGAAAAACTGTTTTTT

D gene: TRBD1
V gene: TRBV29-1
J gene: TRBJ1-2
clone size: medium-sized
CDR3 protein: CSVDPRTGLVSYGYTF
CDR3 DNA: TGCAGCGTTGACCCGCGGACAGGACTCGTCTCCTATGGCTACACCTTC

D gene: TRBD1
V gene: TRBV11-2
J gene: TRBJ2-1
clone size: NA
CDR3 protein: CASSLEQGGCNEQFF
CDR3 DNA: TGTGCCAGCAGCCTTGAACAGGGGGGCTGCAATGAGCAGTTCTTC

D gene: NA
V gene: TRBV28
J gene: TRBJ2-7
clone size: NA
CDR3 protein: CASSLARESYEQYF
CDR3 DNA: TGTGCCAGCAGTTTAGCAAGGGAATCCTACGAGCAGTACTTC

D gene: NA
V gene: TRBV7-9
J gene: TRBJ2-7
clone size: NA
CDR3 protein: CGSSPLSEQYF
CDR3 DNA: TGTGGCAGCAGTCCCCTCTCCGAGCAGTACTTC

D gene: NA
V gene: TRBV10-3
J gene: TRBJ2-7
clone size: NA
CDR3 protein: CVISEGREPYEQYF
CDR3 DNA: TGTGTCATCAGTGAGGGCAGGGAACCATACGAGCAGTACTTC

D gene: NA
V gene: TRBV11-2
J gene: TRBJ1-6
clone size: large
CDR3 protein: CASSLDPGRNSPLHF
CDR3 DNA: TGTGCCAGCAGCTTAGATCCAGGGAGGAATTCACCCCTCCACTTT

D gene: NA
V gene: TRBV28
J gene: TRBJ2-7
clone size: many
CDR3 protein: CASSPPSSYEQYF
CDR3 DNA: TGTGCCAGCAGTCCACCGAGCTCCTACGAGCAGTACTTC

D gene: TRBD1
V gene: TRBV11-3
J gene: TRBJ2-7
clone size: NA
CDR3 protein: CASSSGTGDSLERYF
CDR3 DNA: TGTGCCAGCAGCTCAGGGACAGGGGACTCCCTCGAGCGGTACTTC

D gene: NA
V gene: TRBV6-5
J gene: TRBJ2-5
clone size: many
CDR3 protein: CASSRPGGETQYF
CDR3 DNA: TGTGCCAGCAGTAGACCTGGGGGAGAGACCCAGTACTTC

D gene: NA
V gene: TRBV7-9
J gene: TRBJ1-1
clone size: NA
CDR3 protein: CANSLMGNTEAFF
CDR3 DNA: TGTGCCAACAGCTTAATGGGGAACACTGAAGCTTTCTTT

D gene: TRBD2
V gene: TRBV18
J gene: TRBJ2-1
clone size: NA
CDR3 protein: CASSPGLAGPNSGNEQFF
CDR3 DNA: TGTGCCAGCTCACCGGGACTAGCGGGACCTAATTCAGGAAATGAGCAGTTCTTC

D gene: NA
V gene: TRBV29-1
J gene: TRBJ2-7
clone size: many
CDR3 protein: CSVDPRRTGNEQYF
CDR3 DNA: TGCAGCGTTGATCCTAGACGAACCGGGAACGAGCAGTACTTC

D gene: NA
V gene: TRBV12-3/TRBV12-4
J gene: TRBJ1-1
clone size: once
CDR3 protein: CVSSSSTTRRTEAFF
CDR3 DNA: TGTGTCAGCAGTTCTTCCACAACTAGGAGGACCGAAGCTTTCTTT

D gene: NA
V gene: TRBV2
J gene: TRBJ1-5
clone size: NA
CDR3 protein: CASRQGPMNQPQHF
CDR3 DNA: TGTGCCAGCAGACAGGGACCGATGAATCAGCCCCAGCATTTT

D gene: TRBD2
V gene: TRBV29-1
J gene: TRBJ2-1
clone size: NA
CDR3 protein: CSADSGTSANERFF
CDR3 DNA: TGCAGCGCCGACTCCGGGACTAGCGCCAATGAGCGGTTCTTC

D gene: NA
V gene: TRBV14
J gene: TRBJ2-7
clone size: NA
CDR3 protein: CARSQDNDFHF
CDR3 DNA: TGTGCCCGCAGCCAAGATAACGATTTCCACTTC

D gene: NA
V gene: TRBV11-2
J gene: TRBJ2-1
clone size: medium-sized
CDR3 protein: CASSLELGVLYNEQFF
CDR3 DNA: TGTGCCAGCAGCTTAGAATTGGGTGTACTATACAATGAGCAGTTCTTC

D gene: TRBD2
V gene: TRBV5-5
J gene: TRBJ2-3
clone size: NA
CDR3 protein: CASNLGVAGVADTQYF
CDR3 DNA: TGTGCCAGCAACTTGGGCGTAGCGGGAGTGGCCGATACGCAGTATTTT

D gene: NA
V gene: TRBV6-5
J gene: TRBJ1-2
clone size: many
CDR3 protein: CASSLRRGDGYTF
CDR3 DNA: TGTGCCAGCAGCCTCCGGAGGGGCGATGGCTACACCTTC

D gene: NA
V gene: TRBV12-3/TRBV12-4
J gene: TRBJ2-1
clone size: NA
CDR3 protein: CVSTQGSYKEQFF
CDR3 DNA: TGTGTCAGCACGCAGGGATCCTACAAAGAGCAGTTCTTC

D gene: TRBD2
V gene: TRBV7-6
J gene: TRBJ2-7
clone size: NA
CDR3 protein: CASSSRGGVEQYF
CDR3 DNA: TGTGCCAGCAGCTCGCGGGGAGGGGTCGAGCAGTACTTC

D gene: NA
V gene: TRBV20-1
J gene: TRBJ2-1
clone size: NA
CDR3 protein: CRARDTRGGYNEQFF
CDR3 DNA: TGCAGAGCTAGAGATACGAGGGGAGGCTACAATGAGCAGTTCTTC

D gene: TRBD2
V gene: TRBV12-3/TRBV12-4
J gene: TRBJ2-1
clone size: NA
CDR3 protein: CASGRRTSGSNEQFF
CDR3 DNA: TGTGCCAGCGGTCGCCGGACTAGCGGGAGCAACGAGCAATTCTTC

D gene: NA
V gene: TRBV28
J gene: TRBJ1-5
clone size: NA
CDR3 protein: CASSQIGFAGTTSNQPQHF
CDR3 DNA: TGTGCCAGCAGCCAAATTGGATTCGCCGGGACGACCTCGAATCAGCCCCAGCATTTT